The 30 T cell receptor beta chains given below trace back to one sample, sequenced in a study of blood T cells in healthy people across ages. Primed by a sample-barcoded 5' primer and a J-beta primer mix, a second PCR proceeded for about 6 to 11 cycles. TCRdb analysed the 5' RACE reads with MiXCR anew, one entry per CDR3 protein. The sample carries about 670,000 distinct CDR3 sequences, approximately 52% recorded once. Sequencing was carried out using blood. All receptors derive from a woman of 80 years or more in good health.

The rearrangement uses TRBV5-1 and TRBJ1-5, with D possibly matching TRBD1 (6 bases). Deletions cut 1 base from V and 8 bases from J, with 13 bases between. Germline values: CDR1 SGHRS, CDR2 YFSETQ. The CDR3 has 14 amino acids. The CDR3 nucleotides are TGCGCCAGCAGCTTGTCTGGGGGGCCAAAGCCCCAGCATTTT. Translating it yields CASSLSGGPKPQHF.

This chain links TRBV7-2 with TRBJ2-1, with 7 bases aligning to TRBD1. The CDR3 covers 15 residues. The ends lost 9 bases at V and 7 bases at J; junction bases unmatched: 15. CDR1 SGHTA and CDR2 FQGNSA come from the germline V gene. CDR3 in DNA: TGTGCCAGTAGCCACAGGGGCGATAGTTCTAATGAGCAGTTCTTC. This encodes CASSHRGDSSNEQFF.

This clonotype was detected only once. This could be a read error, since a much larger clone is one nucleotide away. The J gene is TRBJ2-1, the V gene TRBV11-1; possibly TRBD1 for D (5 bases). The CDR3 sequence is 14 residues long. Trimming removed 1 base from V and 12 bases from J, with 16 bases in between. The germline CDR1 and CDR2 sequences are SGHAT and FQDESV (reference sequence). The CDR3 DNA is TGTGCCAGCAGCTTAGTGCAGGGTAAAGGTGGGCAGTTCTTC. Translating it yields CASSLVQGKGGQFF.

Many counts were recorded for this clonotype. CDR3 sequence: CASSFLGLARAKNIQYF. The CDR3 region has the DNA TGTGCCAGCAGCTTCCTCGGACTAGCGAGAGCCAAAAACATTCAGTACTTC. V usage is TRBV11-2 and J usage is TRBJ2-4; 9 bases align to TRBD2. Germline CDR1 reads SGHAT; CDR2 reads FQNNGV. With 3 bases clipped from V and 0 bases from J, the junction kept 6 bases outside the gene matches. CDR3 length: 17 residues.

This clonotype showed up many times. The chain couples TRBV11-2 to TRBJ2-1; D may be TRBD2 (6 bases). Trimming took 5 bases from V and 13 from J, leaving 15 bases between them. This CDR3 contains 12 residues. CDR1 is SGHAT and CDR2 is FQNNGV in the germline V gene. CDR3 amino acids: CASSPSTRTQFF. The CDR3 DNA reads as TGTGCCAGCAGCCCCTCGACTAGGACCCAGTTCTTC.

This clonotype was observed a few times. The V call is TRBV25-1, the J call TRBJ1-1, with D tentatively TRBD1 (6 bases). The CDR3 runs 14 residues. Germline V gene data show CDR1 as MGHDK and CDR2 as SYGVNS. V shed 6 bases and J shed 6 bases, with 17 bases lying between them. CDR3 nucleotide sequence: TGTGCCAGCAGGGGAACAGGGATTCGCGCTGAAGCTTTCTTT. This translates into CASRGTGIRAEAFF.

J is TRBJ2-1 and V is TRBV20-1; TRBD2 agrees at 7 bases. The CDR3 contains 15 residues. V trimming: 0 bases; J trimming: 6 bases; junction bases outside the gene matches: 8. The germline V gene encodes CDR1 DFQATT and CDR2 SNEGSKA (reference sequence). CDR3: CSARDSSGVGNEQFF. DNA for the CDR3: TGCAGTGCTAGAGATTCCAGCGGGGTTGGCAATGAGCAGTTCTTC.

This clonotype was counted a few times. The V call is TRBV3-1, the J call TRBJ2-3, with D unresolved. This CDR3 spans 14 amino acids. V was pared by 5 bases and J by 4 bases, with 13 bases between. Germline CDR1 reads LGHDT; CDR2 reads YNNKEL (reference sequence). The CDR3 DNA follows: TGTGCCAGCAGCGCGGTTCCGGGTGCAGATACGCAGTATTTT. It codes for CASSAVPGADTQYF.

The chain links TRBV10-3 to TRBJ2-7, with 12 positions matching TRBD1. This CDR3 has 19 residues. With V trimmed by 6 bases and J by 5 bases, 20 bases remained unmatched. CDR1 ENHRY and CDR2 SYGVKD come from the germline V gene. Written as DNA, the CDR3 is TGTGCCATCAGCGGCGAATTGGGACAGGGGGCCAATATCTGGGACGAGCAGTACTTC. It encodes CAISGELGQGANIWDEQYF.

The genes are TRBV12-3 or TRBV12-4 and TRBJ2-5; D not certain. The germline V and J ends were trimmed by 3 bases and 2 bases, with 7 bases remaining between them. The CDR3 totals 13 residues. Here the CDR3 DNA reads TGTGCCAGCAGTTTTGTGGTACAAGAGACCCAGTACTTC. Translation: CASSFVVQETQYF.

This clonotype occurred many times. The CDR3 nucleotides are TGTGCCAGCCATCGCAGGGCTGATACGCAGTATTTT. As protein: CASHRRADTQYF. This chain connects TRBV28 to TRBJ2-3, with D possibly TRBD1 on 5 matching bases. Germline V gene lookup returns CDR1 MDHEN and CDR2 SYDVKM. There are 12 residues in the CDR3. V was trimmed by 8 bases and J by 6 bases, leaving 12 bases between them.

This clonotype was counted at least ten times. The chain is built from TRBV29-1 and TRBJ2-1, with 8 bases identical to TRBD2. This CDR3 comprises 15 residues. J was trimmed by 4 bases and V by 7 bases; bases with no gene match: 12. The germline V gene has CDR1 SQVTM and CDR2 ANQGSEA. This CDR3 is CSADAREGVYNEQFF. CDR3 coding DNA: TGCAGCGCTGACGCTCGGGAGGGGGTTTACAATGAGCAGTTCTTC.

This clonotype was detected ten times or more. The chain is built from TRBV7-2 and TRBJ2-4; TRBD1 matches at 7 bases. Germline CDR1 and CDR2: SGHTA and FQGNSA. The CDR3 sequence is 16 residues long. The J segment lost 1 base and the V segment lost 6 bases, leaving 9 bases of the junction unmatched. The CDR3 DNA follows: TGTGCCAGCAGACTGTCAGGGGGTCTTGCCAAAAACATTCAGTACTTC. This translates into CASRLSGGLAKNIQYF.

The chain is built from TRBV27 and TRBJ2-4; 9 bases line up with TRBD2. Matching the DNA end better, TRBJ2-7 makes the J call doubtful. The length of the CDR3 is 14 residues. Per germline, CDR1 MNHEY and CDR2 SMNVEV (reference sequence). Here the CDR3 reads CASSLQTSGGEQYF. Written as DNA, the CDR3 is TGTGCCAGCAGTTTACAGACTAGCGGCGGCGAGCAGTACTTC.

This clonotype turned up a few times. The chain is built from TRBV30 and TRBJ1-1; no clear D gene. Germline CDR1 reads GTSNPN; CDR2 reads SVGIG (reference sequence). The CDR3 loop spans 14 amino acids. Trimming removed 4 bases from V and 5 bases from J, with 17 bases in between. The CDR3 region has the DNA TGTGCCTGGATCGCCCTATCTGGGCGGACTGAAGCTTTCTTT. Translation: CAWIALSGRTEAFF.

V gene TRBV7-9 combines with J gene TRBJ2-4, with TRBD1 identical over 7 bases. The J call may be faulty, since TRBJ2-7 better matches the DNA end. There are 16 residues in the CDR3. The germline CDR1 and CDR2 sequences are SEHNR and FQNEAQ (reference sequence). For the CDR3, the DNA is TGTGCCAGCAGCTCCAGACTTGGGACAGCTAGCTGCGAGCAGTACTTC. Translating it yields CASSSRLGTASCEQYF.

This clonotype was detected only a few times. The V gene is TRBV20-1, the J gene TRBJ1-4; no clear D. Per the germline V gene, CDR1 is DFQATT and CDR2 is SNEGSKA (reference sequence). Trimming took 6 bases from V and 0 from J, leaving 11 bases between them. The CDR3 consists of 14 residues. The CDR3 region has the DNA TGCAGTGCGTCTGAAGCGTCAACTAATGAAAAACTGTTTTTT. It specifies CSASEASTNEKLFF.

This clonotype was seen just once. This may be a read error, as it is one base from a much larger clone. CDR3 in amino acids: CASSLRGQGTDTRYF. The CDR3 nucleotides read TGTGCCAGCAGCTTAAGGGGCCAGGGGACAGATACGCGGTATTTT. The chain carries TRBV7-9 and TRBJ2-3, with 7 nucleotides matching TRBD1. Germline V gene sequence: CDR1 SEHNR, CDR2 FQNEAQ (reference sequence). The CDR3 length is 15 residues.

This rearrangement joins TRBV25-1 to TRBJ1-4, with 7 nucleotides matching TRBD1. V shed 2 bases, J shed 3 bases, and the junction held 3 bases outside the gene matches. CDR1 and CDR2 (germline): MGHDK, SYGVNS. This CDR3 contains 15 residues. The CDR3 DNA follows: TGTGCCAGCAGTGAACAGGGGGGTCCTAATGAAAAACTGTTTTTT. It specifies CASSEQGGPNEKLFF.

The chain has TRBV12-3 or TRBV12-4 and TRBJ1-2; D is ambiguous. The CDR3 spans 14 residues. V gave up 6 bases and J gave up 2 bases, with 13 bases separating them. In DNA form, the CDR3 reads TGTGCCAGCAGCGCCAACAATTTAAACTATGGCTACACCTTC. Translating it yields CASSANNLNYGYTF.

This clonotype appeared a single time. The CDR3 bases are TGTGCCAGCAGCCACCCTCAAAGAGGGCTCGAAGAGACCCAGTACTTC. This gives the protein CASSHPQRGLEETQYF. V gene TRBV4-2 combines with J gene TRBJ2-5, with a possible D match to TRBD2 (5 bases). This CDR3 has 16 amino acids. CDR1 is LGHNA and CDR2 is YNFKEQ in the germline V gene. The V end was cut by 3 bases, the J end by 3 bases, with 17 bases between.

V and J are TRBV30 and TRBJ1-2; D not certain. In germline, CDR1 is GTSNPN, CDR2 SVGIG (reference sequence). V lost 8 bases and J 2 bases, leaving 12 bases between the germline ends. The CDR3 loop spans 12 amino acids. DNA for the CDR3: TGTGCCCAAAATACCAAGAACTATGGCTACACCTTC. Residues: CAQNTKNYGYTF. Drawing the rest from reference TRBV30 and TRBJ1-2, the complete variable domain is SQTIHQWPATLVQPVGSPLSLECTVEGTSNPNLYWYRQAAGRGLQLLFYSVGIGQISSEVPQNLSASRPQDRQFILSSKKLLLSDSGFYLCAQNTKNYGYTFGSGTRLTVV.

Regarding this clonotype: No conserved phenylalanine or tryptophan is present at the end of the CDR3, so a read error is the likely explanation. This rearrangement joins TRBV5-1 to TRBJ2-1; D not resolved. CDR1 and CDR2 (germline): SGHRS, YFSETQ. The V gene lost 0 bases and the J gene lost 4 bases, with 5 bases spanning the gap. CDR3 length equals 13 residues. In nucleotides, the CDR3 is TGCGCCAGCAGCTTGGACAGTTACAATGAGCAGTTCCTC. Encoded protein: CASSLDSYNEQFL.

This clonotype was counted many times. The chain links TRBV10-2 to TRBJ2-4; 10 bases map to TRBD2. The V segment lost 2 bases and the J segment 4 bases; nucleotides outside the gene matches: 5. The V gene's germline CDR1 is WSHSY and CDR2 SAAADI. This CDR3 is built from 16 residues. CDR3 amino acids: CASSEASGRVKNIQYF. In DNA, the CDR3 is TGCGCCAGCAGTGAGGCTAGCGGGAGAGTGAAAAACATTCAGTACTTC.

This chain connects TRBV7-6 to TRBJ2-7; 9 nucleotides line up with TRBD2. The CDR3 has 15 amino acids. In germline, CDR1 is SGHVS, CDR2 FNYEAQ. J was trimmed by 6 bases and V by 0 bases; bases with no gene match: 6. CDR3 bases: TGTGCCAGCAGCTTAGCGGCTAGCGGGAAGATCGAGCAGTACTTC. Translation: CASSLAASGKIEQYF.

This clonotype was detected only a few times. The gene calls are TRBV30 and TRBJ2-2; possible D gene TRBD1, 5 bases. V gave up 0 bases and J gave up 7 bases, with 12 bases separating them. CDR1 is GTSNPN and CDR2 is SVGIG in the germline V gene (reference sequence). The CDR3 is 14 residues long. The CDR3, as DNA: TGTGCCTGGAGTGTAGCAGGGAAGGACGGGGAGCTGTTTTTT. Residues: CAWSVAGKDGELFF. Full variable domain (remainder filled in from reference TRBV30 and TRBJ2-2): SQTIHQWPATLVQPVGSPLSLECTVEGTSNPNLYWYRQAAGRGLQLLFYSVGIGQISSEVPQNLSASRPQDRQFILSSKKLLLSDSGFYLCAWSVAGKDGELFFGEGSRLTVL.

This clonotype was observed a handful of times. The chain is built from TRBV27 and TRBJ1-1; D not certain. The CDR3 length is 15 residues. V lost 5 bases to trimming and J lost 2 bases, with 15 bases between them. CDR1 is MNHEY and CDR2 is SMNVEV in the germline V gene (reference sequence). The CDR3 loop is CASSQQFQVNTEAFF. As DNA, the CDR3 is TGTGCCAGCAGTCAACAGTTCCAGGTCAACACTGAAGCTTTCTTT.

V usage is TRBV5-1 and J usage is TRBJ2-7, with no clear D. In germline, CDR1 is SGHRS, CDR2 YFSETQ. The CDR3 spans 14 residues. V lost 4 bases to trimming and J lost 0 bases, with 11 bases between them. The CDR3 DNA is TGCGCCAGCAGCCCGGATGCCCACTCCTACGAGCAGTACTTC. Translation gives CASSPDAHSYEQYF.

The chain combines TRBV12-3 or TRBV12-4 with TRBJ2-3, with D unclear. Between the trimmed V and J ends, which lost 7 bases and 1 base, there was a span of 12 bases. The CDR3 is 14 residues long. The CDR3 spells CASTPLIGTDTQYF. The CDR3 bases are TGTGCCAGCACTCCTCTCATCGGCACAGATACGCAGTATTTT.

The rearrangement joins TRBV7-2 to TRBJ2-7, with D possibly called TRBD1 or TRBD2 (6 bases each). This CDR3 comprises 16 residues. In germline, CDR1 is SGHTA, CDR2 FQGNSA. Trimming removed 1 base at V and 7 bases at J, with 20 bases between. The CDR3 is CASSLDDGGLHNEQYF. CDR3 nucleotide sequence: TGTGCCAGCAGCTTAGATGATGGGGGGCTCCACAATGAGCAGTACTTC.